The 16 T cell receptor beta chains reported below all come from one sample, sequenced in a study of cytomegalovirus exposure and HLA in healthy donors. Amplification used 60 Vbeta primers and 13 Jbeta primers. Repertoires were generated with immunoSEQ multiplex PCR, while TCRdb's copy carries only in-frame clones and drops some. This sample carries 98,000 or so clones, 77% of them seen once, and the ten largest clones take about 8.3%. The sequenced sample was PBMCs. These TCRs come from a female donor in good health and CMV-seronegative.

The CDR3 nucleotides read TGTGCCAGCAGTTGGGCCGGCCTTAGCAATCAGCCCCAGCATTTT. As protein: CASSWAGLSNQPQHF. This chain links TRBV28 with TRBJ1-5, with unresolved D. The CDR3 covers 15 residues. V was cut by 4 bases and J by 0 bases, with 10 bases left in between. Germline V gene sequence: CDR1 MDHEN, CDR2 SYDVKM.

The rearrangement links TRBV9 to TRBJ1-1; D is unclear. V was pared by 0 bases and J by 0 bases, with 6 bases between. CDR1 SGDLS and CDR2 YYNGEE come from the germline V gene. The CDR3 covers 14 residues. CDR3 nucleotide sequence: TGTGCCAGCAGCGTAGACCTAATGAACACTGAAGCTTTCTTT. It specifies CASSVDLMNTEAFF.

The chain joins TRBV5-6 to TRBJ2-3; D not certain. The V gene's germline CDR1 is SGHDT and CDR2 YYEEEE. V shed 3 bases and J shed 6 bases, with 11 bases lying between them. CDR3 length equals 13 residues. The CDR3 DNA sequence: TGTGCCAGCAGCTCCCCGACTGGGGATACGCAGTATTTT. Residues: CASSSPTGDTQYF.

As regards this clone: The junction departs from germline at one end; a sequencing error may be responsible. This chain connects TRBV7-9 to TRBJ2-1; possibly TRBD2 for D (7 bases). The CDR3 runs to 14 residues. Germline values: CDR1 SEHNR, CDR2 FQNEAQ (reference sequence). In nucleotides, the CDR3 is TGTTCCAGCAGCTTAGTGGCGGGGGCCAATGAGCAGTTCTTC. Residues: CSSSLVAGANEQFF.

This clone was recorded only once. This chain uses TRBV14 with TRBJ2-7; D not resolved. CDR3 length: 16 amino acids. V lost 4 bases and J lost 0, with 16 bases in between. The germline V gene has CDR1 SGHDN and CDR2 FVKESK. The CDR3 sequence: CASSPAHLPNSYEQYF. The CDR3 DNA reads as TGTGCCAGCAGCCCCGCTCACTTACCCAACTCCTACGAGCAGTACTTC.

Regarding this clone: An end of the junction does not agree with germline; a read error may underlie this. The rearrangement uses TRBV7-9 and TRBJ2-3; D is possibly TRBD1 (6 bases). This CDR3 region has 17 residues. The germline gives CDR1 SEHNR, CDR2 FQNEAQ (reference sequence). The DNA for the CDR3 is TGTTCCAGCAGCTTAGTTATTGGGACAACTAGCACAGATACGCAGTATTTT. This translates into CSSSLVIGTTSTDTQYF. Full variable domain (remainder filled in from reference TRBV7-9 and TRBJ2-3): DTGVSQNPRHKITKRGQNVTFRCDPISEHNRLYWYRQTLGQGPEFLTYFQNEAQLEKSRLLSDRFSAERPKGSFSTLEIQRTEQGDSAMYLCSSSLVIGTTSTDTQYFGPGTRLTVL.

The V call is TRBV30, the J call TRBJ2-7; D perhaps matches TRBD1 (5 bases). The CDR3 is 16 amino acids. Germline values: CDR1 GTSNPN, CDR2 SVGIG (reference sequence). Trimming stripped 0 bases from V and 0 bases from J, with 15 bases between. The CDR3 coding sequence is TGTGCCTGGAGTGTATATGATAGGGGAAACTCCTACGAGCAGTACTTC. This encodes CAWSVYDRGNSYEQYF. Full variable domain (outside the CDR3, taken from reference TRBV30 and TRBJ2-7): SQTIHQWPATLVQPVGSPLSLECTVEGTSNPNLYWYRQAAGRGLQLLFYSVGIGQISSEVPQNLSASRPQDRQFILSSKKLLLSDSGFYLCAWSVYDRGNSYEQYFGPGTRLTVT.

The chain links TRBV19 to TRBJ2-7, with 9 bases identical to TRBD2. The V segment lost 5 bases and the J segment 3 bases; nucleotides outside the gene matches: 2. The CDR3 is made up of 13 amino acids. Germline assignment: CDR1 LNHDA and CDR2 SQIVND (reference sequence). The CDR3 here is CASSLREGYEQYF. CDR3 DNA: TGTGCCAGTAGTTTGCGGGAGGGCTACGAGCAGTACTTC.

V and J are TRBV9 and TRBJ2-5; 7 nucleotides agree with TRBD1. This CDR3 spans 14 amino acids. V trimming: 4 bases; J trimming: 5 bases; junction bases outside the gene matches: 8. Looked up from germline, CDR1 is SGDLS and CDR2 is YYNGEE. The CDR3 here is CASSSETGSETQYF. Here the CDR3 DNA reads TGTGCCAGCAGCTCCGAGACAGGGAGCGAGACCCAGTACTTC.

A single count supports this clone. The chain employs TRBV28 and TRBJ2-7, with 11 nucleotides matching TRBD1. Germline CDR1 MDHEN, CDR2 SYDVKM. Losses at the gene ends were 1 base for V and 5 bases for J; bases not matched to a gene: 7. The CDR3 has 16 residues. Here the CDR3 DNA reads TGTGCCAGCAGTTTATACCCCGGGACAGGGGGTGACGAGCAGTACTTC. This translates into CASSLYPGTGGDEQYF. The full variable domain, completed using reference TRBV28 and TRBJ2-7, is DVKVTQSSRYLVKRTGEKVFLECVQDMDHENMFWYRQDPGLGLRLIYFSYDVKMKEKGDIPEGYSVSREKKERFSLILESASTNQTSMYLCASSLYPGTGGDEQYFGPGTRLTVT.

The gene calls are TRBV5-1 and TRBJ2-7; 9 positions agree with TRBD1. Germline loops: CDR1 SGHRS, CDR2 YFSETQ. CDR3 size: 16 residues. The V and J ends lost 1 base and 1 base, in that order; junction bases with no gene match: 6. The CDR3 reads CASSLWNRGRSYEQYF. In nucleotides, the CDR3 is TGCGCCAGCAGCTTGTGGAACAGGGGGCGTTCCTACGAGCAGTACTTC.

V usage is TRBV11-2 and J usage is TRBJ2-7; perhaps TRBD1 as D (5 bases). Germline values: CDR1 SGHAT, CDR2 FQNNGV. The V and J ends lost 1 base and 7 bases respectively, with 14 bases between them. This CDR3 contains 14 residues. CDR3 sequence: CASSLGGSAREQYF. In DNA form, the CDR3 reads TGTGCCAGCAGCTTAGGGGGCAGCGCAAGGGAGCAGTACTTC.

The genes are TRBV27 and TRBJ2-1; D gene uncertain. Germline V CDR1 and CDR2: MNHEY, SMNVEV (reference sequence). Trimming left V 3 bases short and J 0 bases short, with 3 bases between. This CDR3 has 13 residues. The chain's CDR3 is CASSFGSYNEQFF. CDR3 nucleotides: TGTGCCAGCAGTTTCGGCTCCTACAATGAGCAGTTCTTC.

The chain couples TRBV28 to TRBJ2-5; 9 nucleotides align to TRBD1. This CDR3 has 13 residues. Looked up from germline, CDR1 is MDHEN and CDR2 is SYDVKM. The J segment lost 5 bases and the V segment lost 8 bases, leaving 6 bases of the junction unmatched. The CDR3: CASVGQGFETQYF. CDR3 nucleotide sequence: TGTGCCAGCGTTGGACAGGGGTTTGAGACCCAGTACTTC.

The chain carries TRBV14 and TRBJ2-3; no reliable D call. V was trimmed by 0 bases and J by 4 bases, leaving 5 bases between them. The germline V gene encodes CDR1 SGHDN and CDR2 FVKESK. This CDR3 has 13 amino acids. This CDR3 is CASSQDRSDTQYF. The DNA for the CDR3 is TGTGCCAGCAGCCAAGATCGGTCAGATACGCAGTATTTT.

The gene calls are TRBV7-2 and TRBJ2-5, with 10 bases fitting TRBD1. The DNA end favors TRBJ2-7, so the J call may be wrong. The CDR3 is made up of 15 amino acids. The V gene's germline CDR1 is SGHTA and CDR2 FQGNSA. The CDR3 sequence: CASSPRDRGPYEQYF. The CDR3 bases are TGTGCCAGCAGCCCCAGGGACAGGGGACCCTACGAGCAGTACTTC.